The 30 T cell receptor beta chains presented below share a single source sample, sequenced in a study of cytomegalovirus exposure and HLA in healthy donors. PCR employed 60 Vbeta and 13 Jbeta primers. Produced via immunoSEQ multiplex PCR; TCRdb's table is partial and in-frame only. Of around 140,000 clones detected, about 80% appear once; the ten largest clones hold approximately 13%. The sequenced sample was PBMCs. The source is a middle-aged man in good health and CMV-seropositive.

The chain uses TRBV2 and TRBJ2-1, with TRBD2 as a possible D gene (6 bases). There are 14 residues in the CDR3. V lost 7 bases and J 6 bases, leaving 16 bases between the germline ends. Germline loops: CDR1 SNHLY, CDR2 FYNNEI. The CDR3 nucleotides are TGTGCCAGCATTGGGACTGGCTCTCTCAATGAGCAGTTCTTC. Its protein is CASIGTGSLNEQFF.

The chain is built from TRBV29-1 and TRBJ2-1; no firm D call. V was clipped by 5 bases and J by 6 bases, with 8 bases between them. Germline-derived CDR1 and CDR2 are SQVTM and ANQGSEA. CDR3 length: 11 amino acids. The CDR3 DNA follows: TGCAGCGTTACCAGAAGCAATGAGCAGTTCTTC. Protein product: CSVTRSNEQFF.

The chain joins TRBV27 to TRBJ2-3; D possibly corresponds to TRBD1 (6 bases). The CDR3 totals 13 residues. V lost 5 bases, J lost 3 bases, and 9 bases lay in between. CDR1 and CDR2 (germline): MNHEY, SMNVEV (reference sequence). CDR3 nucleotides: TGTGCCAGCAGTCCAAGGGGGACAGATACGCAGTATTTT. It translates to CASSPRGTDTQYF.

This clone appeared a single time. One junction end does not reproduce the germline sequence, and a read error may be involved. The rearrangement links TRBV7-9 to TRBJ1-4; no firm D call. The germline CDR1 and CDR2 sequences are SEHNR and FQNEAQ (reference sequence). The CDR3 length is 15 residues. CDR3 in DNA: TGTTCCAGCAGCTTAGCGTGGGGAGGAGATGAAAAACTGTTTTTT. The encoded protein is CSSSLAWGGDEKLFF.

This clone is categorized as medium-sized. The rearrangement uses TRBV12-1 and TRBJ2-7; TRBD2, the D gene given by the table, was not confirmed from the DNA. TRBV12-1 is described as a pseudogene. This CDR3 is built from 17 residues. The CDR3 nucleotides are TGTGCCAGCAGCTTTGAACAACTAGCGGGAGCCCCAGGGGAGCAGTACTTC. It is translated as CASSFEQLAGAPGEQYF.

This clone was recorded once. This chain connects TRBV5-6 to TRBJ2-1, with D unclear. There are 13 residues in the CDR3. V lost 5 bases, J lost 4 bases, and 10 bases lay in between. Per germline, CDR1 SGHDT and CDR2 YYEEEE. The CDR3 region has the DNA TGTGCCAGCAGTTCGACTGGATACAATGAGCAGTTCTTC. Amino acid sequence: CASSSTGYNEQFF. Full variable domain (remainder filled in from reference TRBV5-6 and TRBJ2-1): DAGVTQSPTHLIKTRGQQVTLRCSPKSGHDTVSWYQQALGQGPQFIFQYYEEEERQRGNFPDRFSGHQFPNYSSELNVNALLLGDSALYLCASSSTGYNEQFFGPGTRLTVL.

The chain recombines TRBV5-1 with TRBJ2-7; 8 bases are a match to TRBD1. J gave up 4 bases and V 3 bases, and 12 bases lay outside the gene matches. CDR3 size: 16 residues. The germline V gene has CDR1 SGHRS and CDR2 YFSETQ. The CDR3 protein is CASSWGQELGYYEQYF. CDR3 nucleotides: TGCGCCAGCAGCTGGGGACAGGAGTTGGGGTATTACGAGCAGTACTTC.

Here the CDR3 DNA reads TGCGCCAGCAGTGGATTTAGGGGGTCCACTGAAGCTTTCTTT. Its protein product is CASSGFRGSTEAFF. The chain uses TRBV10-1 and TRBJ1-1; tentatively, D is TRBD1 (6 bases). Trimming stripped 4 bases from V and 4 bases from J, with 13 bases between. Germline V gives CDR1 WNHNN, CDR2 SYGVQD (reference sequence). The CDR3 extends over 14 amino acids.

This clone was seen only a few times. The chain is built from TRBV6-6 and TRBJ2-1, with a tentative D call TRBD2 (5 bases). With 7 bases removed from V and 9 bases from J, the gap between germline ends came to 19 bases. The germline V gene encodes CDR1 MNHNY and CDR2 SVGAGI (reference sequence). The CDR3 runs 14 residues. The CDR3 sequence: CASTLSVGSVEQFF. As DNA, the CDR3 is TGTGCCAGCACCCTTTCTGTGGGTAGCGTTGAGCAGTTCTTC.

This clone was detected a few times. J is TRBJ1-5 and V is TRBV6-5, with 8 positions matching TRBD1. Trimming took 6 bases from V and 4 from J; bases not matched to a gene: 8. The CDR3 loop spans 15 amino acids. Per the germline V gene, CDR1 is MNHEY and CDR2 is SVGAGI. The CDR3 DNA sequence: TGTGCCAGCAGCCGGACACAGGGGGTTAATCAGCCCCAGCATTTT. Protein: CASSRTQGVNQPQHF.

In DNA form, the CDR3 reads TGTGCCACCTATTATCCGGGCCCGACAGGGGGCGAGCGCGAGCAGTACTTC. It codes for CATYYPGPTGGEREQYF. This chain links TRBV14 with TRBJ2-5; 10 positions agree with TRBD1. The better agreement between TRBJ2-7 and the DNA end casts doubt on the J call. The germline gives CDR1 SGHDN, CDR2 FVKESK. This CDR3 is built from 17 residues.

This clone has a handful of counts. The chain combines TRBV6-5 with TRBJ1-2; D gene unclear. This CDR3 is built from 13 residues. V gave up 5 bases and J gave up 7 bases, with 14 bases separating them. Germline CDR1 is MNHEY and CDR2 is SVGAGI. CDR3 DNA sequence: TGTGCCAGCAGTGAACGGGAGTCAAGTGGCTACACCTTC. Translated, it gives CASSERESSGYTF.

Here the CDR3 reads CASSVGTLKETQYF. Here the CDR3 DNA reads TGTGCCAGCAGCGTAGGAACTCTAAAAGAGACCCAGTACTTC. The rearrangement joins TRBV9 to TRBJ2-5; D remains ambiguous. Trimming pared 0 bases from V and 3 bases from J, leaving 9 bases between. The CDR3 has 14 residues. The germline gives CDR1 SGDLS, CDR2 YYNGEE.

V usage is TRBV7-2 and J usage is TRBJ2-7; 12 nucleotides match TRBD1. The CDR3 length is 18 residues. V was pared by 3 bases and J by 7 bases, with 16 bases of the junction left unmatched. CDR1 is SGHTA, CDR2 FQGNSA, per germline. The CDR3 protein is CASSFNRGEGQGAGEQYF. Written as DNA, the CDR3 is TGTGCCAGCAGCTTTAATAGAGGGGAGGGACAGGGGGCAGGGGAGCAGTACTTC.

The chain combines TRBV6-6 with TRBJ2-7, with 13 positions matching TRBD2. The CDR3 totals 16 residues. The V gene end was trimmed by 2 bases and the J gene end by 5 bases; junction bases not matched to a gene: 6. CDR1 MNHNY and CDR2 SVGAGI come from the germline V gene (reference sequence). Written as DNA, the CDR3 is TGTGCCAGCAGTTACGGACTAGCGGGAGTTAGCAACGAGCAGTACTTC. This sequence encodes CASSYGLAGVSNEQYF.

The CDR3 DNA reads TGTGCCAGCAGCTCCCTGACAGTCACTACGGACGAGCAGTACTTC. Its protein is CASSSLTVTTDEQYF. The J gene is TRBJ2-7, the V gene TRBV11-2; a weak D match, TRBD1 (5 bases). The germline V gene has CDR1 SGHAT and CDR2 FQNNGV. This CDR3 is built from 15 residues. V was cut by 4 bases and J by 5 bases, with 18 bases left in between.

This clone was picked up one time. This chain joins TRBV15 and TRBJ2-5; TRBD1 aligns across 11 bases. The germline V gene has CDR1 LNHNV and CDR2 YYDKDF (reference sequence). This CDR3 comprises 16 residues. Trimming cost V 1 base and J 5 bases; bases outside gene matches: 6. DNA of the CDR3: TGTGCCACCAGCAGAGGTGGACAGGGGGCGCGGGAGACCCAGTACTTC. Residues: CATSRGGQGARETQYF.

This sequence joins TRBV18 and TRBJ2-7, with 9 nucleotides matching TRBD2. Germline lookup yields CDR1 KGHSH and CDR2 LQKENI. This CDR3 contains 15 residues. V dropped 1 base and J dropped 2; count of bases not matched to a gene: 3. This CDR3 is CASSPLAGGTYEQYF. The DNA for the CDR3 is TGTGCCAGCTCACCACTTGCGGGAGGGACCTACGAGCAGTACTTC.

About this clone itself: Compared with germline, one end of the junction differs, possibly owing to a read error. V usage is TRBV5-4 and J usage is TRBJ2-7; TRBD1 might be the D (5 bases). Germline V gene data show CDR1 as SGHNT and CDR2 as YYREEE (reference sequence). The CDR3 is 13 amino acids. This CDR3 reads CASSLPDSYEQYF. The CDR3 bases are TGTGCCAGCAGCTTGCCCGACAGCTACGAACAGTACTTC.

The rearrangement joins TRBV29-1 to TRBJ2-7; 13 nucleotides match TRBD2. CDR3 length: 13 amino acids. V lost 4 bases to trimming and J lost 5 bases; unmatched junction nucleotides: 2. From germline, CDR1 is SQVTM and CDR2 ANQGSEA. The DNA for the CDR3 is TGCAGCGTTGCAGGACTAGCGGGAGACGAGCAGTACTTC. It encodes CSVAGLAGDEQYF.

V and J are TRBV28 and TRBJ2-1, with D tentatively TRBD1 (5 bases). CDR3 length: 14 residues. V dropped 3 bases and J dropped 10 bases, with 16 bases sitting between them. The germline V gene has CDR1 MDHEN and CDR2 SYDVKM. The CDR3 sequence is CASSLALQGREQFF. CDR3 DNA: TGTGCCAGCAGTTTGGCACTTCAGGGCCGGGAGCAGTTCTTC.

V is TRBV5-4 and J is TRBJ2-5; TRBD2 matches 9 bases. TRBJ2-7 matches the DNA end more closely, so the J call is doubtful. This CDR3 is 15 amino acids long. CDR1 SGHNT and CDR2 YYREEE come from the germline V gene (reference sequence). CDR3 region: CASSLDVTSGYEQYF. CDR3 DNA: TGTGCCAGCAGCTTGGACGTGACTAGCGGCTACGAGCAGTACTTC.

The chain carries TRBV11-2 and TRBJ2-1; 8 bases are shared with TRBD1. Germline CDR1 is SGHAT and CDR2 is FQNNGV. Trimming removed 10 bases from V and 3 bases from J; junction bases left unmatched: 8. CDR3 length equals 14 residues. CDR3 in DNA: TGTGCCACCAAGACAGGGGAGGACTACAATGAGCAGTTCTTC. As protein: CATKTGEDYNEQFF.

The rearrangement links TRBV7-8 to TRBJ2-1; 9 bases are shared with TRBD2. Germline CDR1 is SGHVS and CDR2 is FQNEAQ. The length of the CDR3 is 16 residues. Trimming took 5 bases from V and 3 from J; bases not matched to a gene: 8. CDR3 DNA: TGTGCCAGCAGCCCAAGACTAGCGGAATACTACAATGAGCAGTTCTTC. Translating gives CASSPRLAEYYNEQFF.

The chain links TRBV19 to TRBJ2-7; 9 bases agree with TRBD1. The CDR3 is made up of 13 amino acids. J lost 6 bases, V lost 7 bases, and 7 bases had no gene match. Per the germline V gene, CDR1 is LNHDA and CDR2 is SQIVND (reference sequence). The CDR3 reads CASNEQGAGEQYF. CDR3 DNA: TGTGCCAGTAATGAACAGGGGGCAGGCGAGCAGTACTTC.

This clone was counted once. CDR3 protein: CASSLGTNYGYTF. The CDR3 nucleotides are TGTGCCAGCAGTTTAGGGACAAACTATGGCTACACCTTC. The J gene is TRBJ1-2, the V gene TRBV27; D perhaps matches TRBD1 (6 bases). Trimming cost V 2 bases and J 2 bases, with 6 bases left between them. From germline, CDR1 is MNHEY and CDR2 SMNVEV (reference sequence). This CDR3 has 13 residues.

This clone was counted between two and nine times. V and J are TRBV7-9 and TRBJ2-3; the D gene is possibly TRBD2 (5 bases). The germline CDR1 and CDR2 sequences are SEHNR and FQNEAQ (reference sequence). The germline V and J ends were trimmed by 5 bases and 2 bases, with 11 bases remaining between them. This CDR3 is 14 amino acids long. The CDR3 nucleotides are TGTGCCAGCAGCCGTAGCGTTCTCACAGATACGCAGTATTTT. Translated, it gives CASSRSVLTDTQYF.

This clone was recorded once. The V call is TRBV7-3, the J call TRBJ2-5; TRBD1 aligns across 7 bases. The V gene's germline CDR1 is SGHTA and CDR2 FQGTGA. CDR3 length: 14 residues. V was clipped by 0 bases and J by 5 bases; unmatched bases: 3. The chain's CDR3 is CASSLTGTAETQYF. CDR3 DNA sequence: TGTGCCAGCAGCTTAACCGGGACAGCGGAGACCCAGTACTTC. Complete variable domain (other parts from reference TRBV7-3 and TRBJ2-5): GAGVSQTPSNKVTEKGKYVELRCDPISGHTALYWYRQSLGQGPEFLIYFQGTGAADDSGLPNDRFFAVRPEGSVSTLKIQRTERGDSAVYLCASSLTGTAETQYFGPGTRLLVL.

V usage is TRBV9 and J usage is TRBJ1-5; possibly TRBD1 for D (5 bases). In germline, CDR1 is SGDLS, CDR2 YYNGEE. V was clipped by 5 bases and J by 6 bases, with 12 bases between them. The CDR3 totals 13 residues. The CDR3, as DNA: TGTGCCAGCAGTCAGGGACTGTCTCAGCCCCAGCATTTT. Its translation is CASSQGLSQPQHF.

This chain uses TRBV18 with TRBJ1-1, with 7 bases aligning to TRBD1. This CDR3 is built from 15 residues. V lost 6 bases and J lost 1; bases outside the gene matches: 8. Germline lookup yields CDR1 KGHSH and CDR2 LQKENI. The CDR3 region has the DNA TGTGCCAGCTCCACAGGGGAAGGAGGGAACACTGAAGCTTTCTTT. Translation: CASSTGEGGNTEAFF. Drawing the rest from reference TRBV18 and TRBJ1-1, the complete variable domain is NAGVMQNPRHLVRRRGQEARLRCSPMKGHSHVYWYRQLPEEGLKFMVYLQKENIIDESGMPKERFSAEFPKEGPSILRIQQVVRGDSAAYFCASSTGEGGNTEAFFGQGTRLTVV.